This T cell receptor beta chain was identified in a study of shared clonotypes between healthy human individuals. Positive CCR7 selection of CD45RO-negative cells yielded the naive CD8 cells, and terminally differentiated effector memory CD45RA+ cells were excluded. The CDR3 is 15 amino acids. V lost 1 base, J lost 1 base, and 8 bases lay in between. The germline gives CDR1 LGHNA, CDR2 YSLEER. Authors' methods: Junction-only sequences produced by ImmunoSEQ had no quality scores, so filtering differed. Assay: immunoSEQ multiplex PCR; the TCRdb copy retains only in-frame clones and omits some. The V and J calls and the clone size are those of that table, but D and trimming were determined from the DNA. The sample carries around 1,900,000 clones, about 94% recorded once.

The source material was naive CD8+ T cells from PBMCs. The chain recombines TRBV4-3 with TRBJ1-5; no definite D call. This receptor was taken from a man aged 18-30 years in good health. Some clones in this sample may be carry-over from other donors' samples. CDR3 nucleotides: TGCGCCAGCAGCCAAGGGCGACGGAGCAATCAGCCCCAGCATTTT. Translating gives CASSQGRRSNQPQHF.